This T cell receptor beta chain was found in a study of cytomegalovirus exposure and HLA in healthy donors. All donors participated as healthy donors of bone marrow. Though nominally healthy at sampling, donors likely had unrecorded immune exposures. V shed 4 bases and J shed 2 bases, with 12 bases lying between them. Germline loops: CDR1 SGHVS, CDR2 FQNEAQ. CDR3 length equals 14 residues. As for this clone: Antigen: not known.

Overall study results and limits: By a later analysis, the bulk of CMV-associated TCR beta chains appeared HLA-restricted.

PCR was performed using 60 Vbeta and 13 Jbeta primers. Assay used: immunoSEQ multiplex PCR; TCRdb lists only in-frame clones, some missing. This table has about 190,000 clones, 65% to 90% appearing once. The specimen sequenced was PBMCs. This receptor was taken from a man aged 35 to 55 in good health and CMV-seropositive. The chain employs TRBV7-8 and TRBJ2-7, with TRBD1 as a possible D gene (6 bases). In nucleotides, the CDR3 is TGTGCCAGCAGCTCCTCAGGGGCTACCTACGAGCAGTACTTC. It is translated as CASSSSGATYEQYF.